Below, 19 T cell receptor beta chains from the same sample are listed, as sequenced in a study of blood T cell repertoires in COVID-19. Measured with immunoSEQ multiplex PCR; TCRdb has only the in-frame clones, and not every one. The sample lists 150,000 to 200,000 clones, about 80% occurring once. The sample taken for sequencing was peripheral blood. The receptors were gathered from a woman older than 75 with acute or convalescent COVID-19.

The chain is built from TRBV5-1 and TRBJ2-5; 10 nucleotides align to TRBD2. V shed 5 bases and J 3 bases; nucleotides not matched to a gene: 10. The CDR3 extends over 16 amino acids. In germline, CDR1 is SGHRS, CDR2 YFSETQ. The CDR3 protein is CASSPAFTSGEETQYF. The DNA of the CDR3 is TGCGCCAGCAGTCCCGCCTTCACTAGCGGGGAAGAGACCCAGTACTTC.

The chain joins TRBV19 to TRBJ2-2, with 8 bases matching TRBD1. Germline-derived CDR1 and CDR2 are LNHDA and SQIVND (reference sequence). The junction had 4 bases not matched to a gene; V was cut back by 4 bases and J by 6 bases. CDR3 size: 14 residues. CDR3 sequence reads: CASSNPTGAGELFF. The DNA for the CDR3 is TGTGCCAGTAGTAACCCGACAGGGGCCGGGGAGCTGTTTTTT.

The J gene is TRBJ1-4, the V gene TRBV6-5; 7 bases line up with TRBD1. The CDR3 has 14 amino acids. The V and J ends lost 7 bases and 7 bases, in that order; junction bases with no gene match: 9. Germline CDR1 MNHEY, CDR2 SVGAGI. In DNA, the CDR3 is TGTGCCAGCACCGACAGGGCCTTCAGTGAAAAACTGTTTTTT. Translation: CASTDRAFSEKLFF.

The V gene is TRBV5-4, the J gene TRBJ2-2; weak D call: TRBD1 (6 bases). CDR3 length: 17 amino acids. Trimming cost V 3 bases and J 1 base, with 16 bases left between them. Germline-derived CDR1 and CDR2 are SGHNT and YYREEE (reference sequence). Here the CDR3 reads CASSSGHMKRNTGELFF. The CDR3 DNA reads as TGTGCCAGCAGCTCGGGACACATGAAGCGGAACACCGGGGAGCTGTTTTTT.

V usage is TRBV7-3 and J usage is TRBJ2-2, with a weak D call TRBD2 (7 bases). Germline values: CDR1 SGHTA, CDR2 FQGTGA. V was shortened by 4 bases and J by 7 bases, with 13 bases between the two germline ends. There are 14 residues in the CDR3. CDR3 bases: TGTGCCAGCAGCTCCGGGGGGCGTAGCGGGGAGCTGTTTTTT. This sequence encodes CASSSGGRSGELFF.

CDR3 nucleotides: TGTGCCAGCAGCGGACAGCCGGACGCCTCTGGAAACACCATATATTTT. Translated, it gives CASSGQPDASGNTIYF. The chain employs TRBV5-4 and TRBJ1-3; possibly TRBD1 for D (6 bases). This CDR3 spans 16 amino acids. CDR1 is SGHNT and CDR2 is YYREEE in the germline V gene (reference sequence). V was shortened by 4 bases and J by 0 bases, with 14 bases between the two germline ends.

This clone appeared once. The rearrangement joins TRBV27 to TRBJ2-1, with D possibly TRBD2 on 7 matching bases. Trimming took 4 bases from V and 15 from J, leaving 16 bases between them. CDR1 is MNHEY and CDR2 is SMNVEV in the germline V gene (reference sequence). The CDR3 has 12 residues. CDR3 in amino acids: CASSSPGGRWFF. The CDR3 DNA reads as TGTGCCAGCAGTTCGCCGGGGGGCCGGTGGTTCTTC.

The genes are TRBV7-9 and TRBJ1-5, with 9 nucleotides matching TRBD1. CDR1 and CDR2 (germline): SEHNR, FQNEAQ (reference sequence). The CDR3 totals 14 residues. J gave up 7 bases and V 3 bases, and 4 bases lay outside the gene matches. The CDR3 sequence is CASSLGTGFQPQHF. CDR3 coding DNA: TGTGCCAGCAGCTTGGGGACAGGGTTCCAGCCCCAGCATTTT.

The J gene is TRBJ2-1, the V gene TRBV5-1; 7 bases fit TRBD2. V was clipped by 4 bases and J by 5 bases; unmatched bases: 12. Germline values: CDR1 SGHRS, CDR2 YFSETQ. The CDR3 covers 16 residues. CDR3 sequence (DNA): TGCGCCAGCAGCCCCCTAGGAGCGGGAAGAAACAATGAGCAGTTCTTC. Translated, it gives CASSPLGAGRNNEQFF.

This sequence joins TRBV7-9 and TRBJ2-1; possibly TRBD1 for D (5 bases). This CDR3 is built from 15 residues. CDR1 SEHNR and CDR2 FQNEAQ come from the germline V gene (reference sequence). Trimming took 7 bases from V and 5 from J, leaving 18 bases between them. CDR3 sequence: CASTPGDRRNNEQFF. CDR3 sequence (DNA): TGTGCCAGCACCCCGGGTGACAGACGGAACAATGAGCAGTTCTTC.

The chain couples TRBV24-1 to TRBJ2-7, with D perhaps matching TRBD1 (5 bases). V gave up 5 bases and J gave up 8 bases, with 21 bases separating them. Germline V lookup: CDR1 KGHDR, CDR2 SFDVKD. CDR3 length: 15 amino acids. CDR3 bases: TGTGCCACCAGTGGGAAGGGCTTTCAATCAGGGCAGCAGTACTTC. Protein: CATSGKGFQSGQQYF.

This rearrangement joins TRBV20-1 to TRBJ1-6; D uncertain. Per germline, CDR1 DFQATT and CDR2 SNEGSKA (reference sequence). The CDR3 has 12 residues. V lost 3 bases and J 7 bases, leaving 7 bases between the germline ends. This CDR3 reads CSASSGNSPLHF. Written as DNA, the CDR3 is TGCAGTGCTAGTTCGGGGAATTCACCCCTCCACTTT.

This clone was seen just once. This CDR3 reads CASSLDRGIEAFF. The CDR3 region has the DNA TGCGCCAGCAGCCTTGACAGGGGAATTGAAGCTTTCTTT. The chain joins TRBV5-1 to TRBJ1-1, with 8 positions matching TRBD1. This CDR3 spans 13 amino acids. Germline V lookup: CDR1 SGHRS, CDR2 YFSETQ. V shed 4 bases and J 7 bases; nucleotides not matched to a gene: 6.

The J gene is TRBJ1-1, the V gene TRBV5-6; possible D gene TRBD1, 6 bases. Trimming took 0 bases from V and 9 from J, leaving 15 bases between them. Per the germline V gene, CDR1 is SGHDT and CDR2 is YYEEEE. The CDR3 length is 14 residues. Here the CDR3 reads CASSLDVGQKKAFF. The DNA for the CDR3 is TGTGCCAGCAGCTTGGATGTGGGACAAAAAAAAGCTTTCTTT.

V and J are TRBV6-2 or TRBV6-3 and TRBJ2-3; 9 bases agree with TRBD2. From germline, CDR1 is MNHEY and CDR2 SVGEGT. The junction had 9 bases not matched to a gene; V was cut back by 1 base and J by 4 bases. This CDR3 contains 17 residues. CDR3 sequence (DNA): TGTGCCAGCAGTTACTGGCTGCGCGGGGGGGCGTCAGATACGCAGTATTTT. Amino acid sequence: CASSYWLRGGASDTQYF.

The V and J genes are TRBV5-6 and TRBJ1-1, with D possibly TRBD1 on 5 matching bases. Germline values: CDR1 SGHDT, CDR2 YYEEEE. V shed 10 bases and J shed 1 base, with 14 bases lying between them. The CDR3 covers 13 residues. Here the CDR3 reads CAVKRQTNTEAFF. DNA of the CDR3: TGTGCCGTAAAGCGACAGACGAACACTGAAGCTTTCTTT. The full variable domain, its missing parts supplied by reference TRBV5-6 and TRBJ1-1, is DAGVTQSPTHLIKTRGQQVTLRCSPKSGHDTVSWYQQALGQGPQFIFQYYEEEERQRGNFPDRFSGHQFPNYSSELNVNALLLGDSALYLCAVKRQTNTEAFFGQGTRLTVV.

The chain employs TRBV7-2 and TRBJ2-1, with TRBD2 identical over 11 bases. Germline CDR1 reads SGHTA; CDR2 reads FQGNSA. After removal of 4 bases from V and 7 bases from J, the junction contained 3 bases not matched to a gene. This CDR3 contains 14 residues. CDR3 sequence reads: CASSYSGGGNEQFF. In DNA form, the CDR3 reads TGTGCCAGCAGCTATAGCGGGGGGGGAAATGAGCAGTTCTTC.

The CDR3 sequence is CASSFLGDTEAFF. DNA for the CDR3: TGTGCCAGCAGTTTCTTAGGGGACACTGAAGCTTTCTTT. V gene TRBV27 combines with J gene TRBJ1-1; TRBD1 is a possible D gene (5 bases). Trimming removed 3 bases from V and 3 bases from J, with 8 bases in between. The germline gives CDR1 MNHEY, CDR2 SMNVEV (reference sequence). This CDR3 comprises 13 residues.

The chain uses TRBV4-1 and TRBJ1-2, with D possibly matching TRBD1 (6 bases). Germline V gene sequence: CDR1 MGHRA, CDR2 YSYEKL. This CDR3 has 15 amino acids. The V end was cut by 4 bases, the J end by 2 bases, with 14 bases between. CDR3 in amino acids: CASSPGPGQNYGYTF. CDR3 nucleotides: TGCGCCAGCAGCCCGGGGCCGGGACAAAACTATGGCTACACCTTC.